Listed below are T cell receptor beta chains from one sample, sequenced in a study of control samples from healthy donors and cancer patients. The data were produced by immunoSEQ multiplex PCR, yet TCRdb's version contains in-frame clones alone and is incomplete. Of tens of thousands of clones in the sample, 88% were seen once. The specimen sequenced was blood. All receptors derive from a woman between 50 and 59 years old in good health. CDR3s include the opening cysteine and the closing phenylalanine or tryptophan. D genes are given only for firm matches. Clone size is given for some rows only: seen once, a few or many times, or a class if the clone is expanded.

clone_size,j_call,v_call,d_call,cdr3_nt,cdr3_aa
-,TRBJ1-2,TRBV5-6,-,TGTGCCAGCAGCCTTCAATATGGCTACACCTTC,CASSLQYGYTF
-,TRBJ2-3,TRBV20-1,TRBD2,TGCAGTGCTAGTAGCGGGGGGACGACTCTTAGCACAGATACGCAGTATTTT,CSASSGGTTLSTDTQYF
-,TRBJ2-7,TRBV2,-,TGTGCCAGCATCAGCCGGGACACCAACTACGAGCAGTACTTC,CASISRDTNYEQYF
-,TRBJ2-2,TRBV2,TRBD1,TGTGCCAGCAGTTTTAAGACAGGGTCGGGGGAGCTGTTTTTT,CASSFKTGSGELFF
-,TRBJ2-1,TRBV27,-,TGTGCCAGCGGATCATTAGCTGAGTATGAGCAGTTCTTC,CASGSLAEYEQFF
once,TRBJ2-7,TRBV19,-,TGTGCCAGTAGTATCGGGGTTTTATCCTACGAGCAGTACTTC,CASSIGVLSYEQYF
few,TRBJ2-3,TRBV5-5,-,TGTGCCAGCAGCTTGGCCGTCTTGAAGGATACGCAGTATTTT,CASSLAVLKDTQYF
-,TRBJ2-7,TRBV12-5,-,TGTGCTAGTGGTTTGGTACTCGGTTCCTACGAGCAGTACTTC,CASGLVLGSYEQYF
medium-sized,TRBJ2-2,TRBV7-2,-,TGTGCCAGCAGCTTAGGCCCGGACAGCGGGGAGCTGTTTTTT,CASSLGPDSGELFF
-,TRBJ2-3,TRBV11-2,TRBD2,TGTGCCAGCAGCTCGATTAGCGGGGGGGCCCGGGATACGCAGTATTTT,CASSSISGGARDTQYF
-,TRBJ2-7,TRBV6-5,TRBD1,TGTGCCAGCAGCAGACAGGGCCACGAGCAGTACTTC,CASSRQGHEQYF
-,TRBJ1-3,TRBV10-3,-,TGTGCCATCAGTGTTGGGGGGGCTGGAAACACCATATATTTT,CAISVGGAGNTIYF
-,TRBJ2-1,TRBV19,TRBD2,TGTGCCAGTAGGCAAGCGGGGCAGTTCTACAATGAGCAGTTCTTC,CASRQAGQFYNEQFF
-,TRBJ1-2,TRBV25-1,-,TGTGCCAGCAGTGATTGGGGGCTGGTAGGCTACACCTTC,CASSDWGLVGYTF
-,TRBJ2-7,TRBV20-1,-,TGCAGTGCTAGTGGAGGGGTCGAGCAGTACTTC,CSASGGVEQYF
-,TRBJ2-7,TRBV7-9,-,TGTGCCAGCAGCTTGGTTGCTGACTACGAGCAGTACTTC,CASSLVADYEQYF
-,TRBJ1-5,TRBV18,-,TGTGCCAGCTCACGTGGGCAGGGGAACCAGCCCCAGCATTTT,CASSRGQGNQPQHF
-,TRBJ2-1,TRBV2,-,TGTGCCAGCAAGGCGGGACATCTCAATGAGCAGTTCTTC,CASKAGHLNEQFF
few,TRBJ2-7,TRBV6-5,-,TGTGCCAGCAGTTACTCGAGTCAGGCCTACTACGAGCAGTACTTC,CASSYSSQAYYEQYF
few,TRBJ2-7,TRBV7-8,-,TGTGCCAGCAGCTTAGGGGTTGGCAGGGTGGCCTACGAGCAGTACTTC,CASSLGVGRVAYEQYF
-,TRBJ1-5,TRBV6-5,TRBD1,TGTGCCAGCAGGAGGGGGCAAGGGCCCCAGCATTTT,CASRRGQGPQHF
-,TRBJ2-5,TRBV10-3,-,TGTGCCTCCCGAGGGACTGACCAAGAGACCCAGTACTTC,CASRGTDQETQYF
-,TRBJ1-1,TRBV29-1,-,TGCAGCGTTGCAGAGGGTGTCGAAGCTTTCTTT,CSVAEGVEAFF
-,TRBJ1-1,TRBV12-3/TRBV12-4,-,TGTGCCAGCAGTTTCGGGACCCCAGGGTTGGCTTTCTTT,CASSFGTPGLAFF
-,TRBJ2-7,TRBV2,-,TGTGCCAGTACGACCGGGTTGCGAGGCGAGCAGTACTTC,CASTTGLRGEQYF
-,TRBJ1-6,TRBV5-4,-,TGTGCCAGCAGCCCCGGGGAAGCGGGGAATAATTCACCCCTCCACTTT,CASSPGEAGNNSPLHF
-,TRBJ2-1,TRBV3-1/TRBV3-2,-,TGTGCCAGCAGCCAAGATCTAGGAGGCCAGAGATACAATGAGCAGTTCTTC,CASSQDLGGQRYNEQFF
-,TRBJ2-5,TRBV6-5,-,TGTGCCAGCAGTTACGGGGAGACCCAGTACTTC,CASSYGETQYF
-,TRBJ1-2,TRBV5-6,-,TGTGCCAGCAGCCCTGACAGAACCTATGGCTACACCTTC,CASSPDRTYGYTF